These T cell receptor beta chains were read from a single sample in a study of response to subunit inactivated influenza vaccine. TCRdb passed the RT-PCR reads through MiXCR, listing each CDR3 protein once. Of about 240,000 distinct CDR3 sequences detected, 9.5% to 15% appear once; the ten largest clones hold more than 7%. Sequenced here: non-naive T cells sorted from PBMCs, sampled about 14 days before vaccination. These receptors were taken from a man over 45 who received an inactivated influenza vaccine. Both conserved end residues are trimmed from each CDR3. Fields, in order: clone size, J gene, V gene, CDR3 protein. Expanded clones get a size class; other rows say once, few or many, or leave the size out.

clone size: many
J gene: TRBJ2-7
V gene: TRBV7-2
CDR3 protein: ASSYRERYEQY

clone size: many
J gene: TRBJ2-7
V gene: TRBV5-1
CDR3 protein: ASSYLMGEQY

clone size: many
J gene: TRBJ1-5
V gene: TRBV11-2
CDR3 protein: ASSPDREQPQH

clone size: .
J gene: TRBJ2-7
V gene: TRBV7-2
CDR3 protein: ASSFPPRAEQY

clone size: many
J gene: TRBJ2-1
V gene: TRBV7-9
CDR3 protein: ASTGAGGYNEQF

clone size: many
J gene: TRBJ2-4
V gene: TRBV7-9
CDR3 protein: ASSLATGGDIQY

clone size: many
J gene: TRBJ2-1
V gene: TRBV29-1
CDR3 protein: SVELAGDTNNEQF

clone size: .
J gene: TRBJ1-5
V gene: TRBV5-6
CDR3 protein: ASSQTAHSNQPQH

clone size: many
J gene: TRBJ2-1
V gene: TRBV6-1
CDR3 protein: ASRQLRLGNEQF

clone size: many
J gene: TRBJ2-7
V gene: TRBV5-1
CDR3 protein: ASSLTGVEYEQY

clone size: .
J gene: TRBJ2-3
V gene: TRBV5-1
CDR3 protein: TSSFSGSTDTQY

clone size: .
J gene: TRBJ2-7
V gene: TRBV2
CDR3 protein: ASSSGSGEQY

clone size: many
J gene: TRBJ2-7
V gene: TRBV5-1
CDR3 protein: ASSLNSHEQY

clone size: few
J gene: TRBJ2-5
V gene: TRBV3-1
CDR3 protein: ASSKDQETQY

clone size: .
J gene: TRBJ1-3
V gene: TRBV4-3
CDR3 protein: ASSQGGQQKGNTIY

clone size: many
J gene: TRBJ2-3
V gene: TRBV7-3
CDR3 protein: ASSLDGWSTDTQY

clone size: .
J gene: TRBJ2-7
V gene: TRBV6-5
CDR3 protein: ASSYRGLAGGTYEQY

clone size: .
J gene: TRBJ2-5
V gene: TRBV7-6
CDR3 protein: ASSLDGPVGTQY

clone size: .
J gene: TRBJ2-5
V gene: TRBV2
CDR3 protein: ASSGMGQGGETQY

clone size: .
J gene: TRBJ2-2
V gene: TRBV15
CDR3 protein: ATSRGDREAGELF

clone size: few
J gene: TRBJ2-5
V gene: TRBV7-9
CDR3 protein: ASSLLPGDARETQY

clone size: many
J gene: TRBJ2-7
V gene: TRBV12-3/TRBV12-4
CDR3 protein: ASSHELPYEQY